The 22 T cell receptor beta chains reported below all come from one sample, sequenced in a study of cytomegalovirus exposure and HLA in healthy donors. Researchers ran the PCR with 60 Vbeta and 13 Jbeta primers. TCRdb's table, derived via immunoSEQ multiplex PCR, lists solely in-frame clones and lacks some. The sample comprises 110,000 to 150,000 clones, around 74% of which are singletons, and around 4% rests with the top ten. Sequencing used PBMCs. The receptor source for this set is a man aged 18 to 30 in good health and CMV-seropositive.

The chain is built from TRBV11-1 and TRBJ1-6, with D unclear. The CDR3 extends over 18 amino acids. Germline-derived CDR1 and CDR2 are SGHAT and FQDESV (reference sequence). Between the trimmed V and J ends, which lost 0 bases and 7 bases, there was a span of 19 bases. CDR3 region: CASSLAGRLLIMNSPLHF. CDR3 nucleotide sequence: TGTGCCAGCAGCTTAGCAGGGAGGCTACTTATAATGAATTCACCCCTCCACTTT. Looking up the rest from reference TRBV11-1 and TRBJ1-6 gives the full variable domain: EAEVAQSPRYKITEKSQAVAFWCDPISGHATLYWYRQILGQGPELLVQFQDESVVDDSQLPKDRFSAERLKGVDSTLKIQPAELGDSAMYLCASSLAGRLLIMNSPLHFGNGTRLTVT.

The V call is TRBV30, the J call TRBJ2-7; 8 bases match TRBD1. The germline V gene encodes CDR1 GTSNPN and CDR2 SVGIG (reference sequence). The CDR3 sequence is 14 residues long. Trimming at V came to 5 bases and at J to 6 bases, leaving 12 bases not matched to a gene. CDR3 DNA sequence: TGTGCCTGGGAAAATGGACAGGGCCGAGGCGAGCAGTACTTC. This gives the protein CAWENGQGRGEQYF.

The V and J genes are TRBV18 and TRBJ1-1, with 7 bases matching TRBD1. After removal of 5 bases from V and 1 base from J, the junction contained 7 bases not matched to a gene. The CDR3 length is 15 residues. Looked up from germline, CDR1 is KGHSH and CDR2 is LQKENI. CDR3 sequence reads: CASSVLGQSNTEAFF. The CDR3 DNA reads as TGTGCCAGCTCAGTACTGGGACAGTCGAACACTGAAGCTTTCTTT.

This clone was found a few times. V gene TRBV19 combines with J gene TRBJ1-1; D is unclear. This CDR3 comprises 12 residues. Germline V CDR1 and CDR2: LNHDA, SQIVND (reference sequence). Deletions cut 6 bases from V and 6 bases from J, with 11 bases between. The CDR3 bases are TGTGCCAGTAGAAAGGGAGTACCTGAAGCTTTCTTT. Translating gives CASRKGVPEAFF.

Only a few counts were recorded for this clone. CDR3 sequence reads: CASSSVPGGTGELFF. CDR3 coding DNA: TGTGCCAGCAGTTCCGTCCCGGGGGGCACCGGGGAGCTGTTTTTT. V usage is TRBV6-5 and J usage is TRBJ2-2, with 7 bases aligning to TRBD2. Germline lookup yields CDR1 MNHEY and CDR2 SVGAGI. With V trimmed by 4 bases and J by 4 bases, 6 bases remained unmatched. The CDR3 consists of 15 residues.

This clone turned up a few times. V and J are TRBV27 and TRBJ1-5, with 7 bases aligning to TRBD1. The CDR3 is 14 amino acids. V shed 6 bases, J shed 2 bases, and the junction held 4 bases outside the gene matches. Germline V lookup: CDR1 MNHEY, CDR2 SMNVEV (reference sequence). CDR3 sequence: CASRTGQGNQPQHF. In DNA form, the CDR3 reads TGTGCCAGCAGAACCGGACAGGGCAATCAGCCCCAGCATTTT.

The CDR3 loop is CASSARGRQPQHF. CDR3 sequence (DNA): TGTGCCAGCAGTGCCAGGGGGCGTCAGCCCCAGCATTTT. This sequence joins TRBV6-1 and TRBJ1-5, with 8 bases matching TRBD1. The CDR3 is 13 residues long. J was trimmed by 6 bases and V by 4 bases; bases with no gene match: 2. Looked up from germline, CDR1 is MNHNS and CDR2 is SASEGT.

This chain connects TRBV6-1 to TRBJ1-5; 8 positions agree with TRBD1. The trim removed 3 bases at V and 2 bases at J, leaving 18 bases unmatched. Looked up from germline, CDR1 is MNHNS and CDR2 is SASEGT. The CDR3 runs to 20 residues. The chain's CDR3 is CASSEAGQGFPRGGNQPQHF. CDR3 DNA: TGTGCCAGCAGTGAGGCAGGACAGGGATTTCCAAGAGGTGGCAATCAGCCCCAGCATTTT.

This clone was recorded a few times. The chain couples TRBV7-2 to TRBJ2-1; 7 positions agree with TRBD2. The V segment lost 3 bases and the J segment 7 bases; nucleotides outside the gene matches: 9. From germline, CDR1 is SGHTA and CDR2 FQGNSA. The CDR3 loop spans 15 amino acids. The CDR3 sequence is CASSLMGGPSNEQFF. As DNA, the CDR3 is TGTGCCAGCAGCTTGATGGGAGGGCCGTCAAATGAGCAGTTCTTC.

The chain has TRBV9 and TRBJ2-7; 11 bases map to TRBD2. Trimming at V came to 5 bases and at J to 3 bases, leaving 4 bases not matched to a gene. Germline V gives CDR1 SGDLS, CDR2 YYNGEE. The CDR3 loop spans 14 amino acids. CDR3 amino acids: CASRAGLAVYEQYF. CDR3 DNA: TGTGCCAGCAGGGCGGGACTAGCGGTCTACGAGCAGTACTTC.

This clone has more than one count but fewer than ten. The chain carries TRBV15 and TRBJ2-4; 10 bases align to TRBD2. The trim removed 0 bases at V and 0 bases at J, leaving 11 bases unmatched. This CDR3 has 20 amino acids. The germline gives CDR1 LNHNV, CDR2 YYDKDF (reference sequence). CDR3 residues: CATSRDGGTSAILAKNIQYF. CDR3 coding DNA: TGTGCCACCAGCAGAGATGGTGGGACTAGCGCCATCCTAGCCAAAAACATTCAGTACTTC.

V and J are TRBV11-3 and TRBJ2-1; 9 positions match TRBD1. The CDR3 is 14 amino acids. Trimming at V came to 0 bases and at J to 8 bases, leaving 2 bases not matched to a gene. Germline V gives CDR1 SGHNT, CDR2 YENEEA. CDR3 sequence (DNA): TGTGCCAGCAGCTTAGATGGGACAGGGTATGAGCAGTTCTTC. This codes for CASSLDGTGYEQFF.

This clone was detected a few times. The chain carries TRBV7-9 and TRBJ2-7, with 11 nucleotides matching TRBD1. The CDR3 extends over 13 amino acids. Germline V gene sequence: CDR1 SEHNR, CDR2 FQNEAQ (reference sequence). The junction had 1 base not matched to a gene; V was cut back by 4 bases and J by 5 bases. The CDR3 region is CASSWTGGDEQYF. The CDR3 region has the DNA TGTGCCAGCAGCTGGACAGGGGGCGACGAGCAGTACTTC.

This clone was observed once. The chain couples TRBV27 to TRBJ2-2; D perhaps matches TRBD2 (6 bases). V lost 6 bases, J lost 2 bases, and 10 bases lay in between. This CDR3 has 14 amino acids. Germline-derived CDR1 and CDR2 are MNHEY and SMNVEV (reference sequence). The CDR3 DNA reads as TGTGCCAGCAGGACTAGAACAAACACCGGGGAGCTGTTTTTT. Amino acid sequence: CASRTRTNTGELFF.

CDR3 in DNA: TGTGCCAGCAGTGAACAGGTCGAAGCTTTCTTT. Translating gives CASSEQVEAFF. The gene calls are TRBV2 and TRBJ1-1, with D unclear. Germline assignment: CDR1 SNHLY and CDR2 FYNNEI. The CDR3 has 11 residues. V was clipped by 2 bases and J by 8 bases, with 6 bases between them.

This sequence joins TRBV7-9 and TRBJ2-7, with 10 bases that match TRBD2. In germline, CDR1 is SEHNR, CDR2 FQNEAQ (reference sequence). There are 15 residues in the CDR3. V shed 4 bases and J 1 base; nucleotides not matched to a gene: 4. CDR3 residues: CASSYAGLASYEQYF. DNA for the CDR3: TGTGCCAGCAGCTACGCGGGACTAGCGTCCTACGAGCAGTACTTC.

This sequence joins TRBV23-1 and TRBJ2-5; D possibly corresponds to TRBD1 (6 bases). TRBV23-1 is an open reading frame, and its role is uncertain. V dropped 2 bases and J dropped 5 bases, with 12 bases sitting between them. The length of the CDR3 is 14 residues. The CDR3 loop reads CASSQRQGPETQYF. Written as DNA, the CDR3 is TGCGCCAGCAGTCAAAGGCAGGGGCCCGAGACCCAGTACTTC.

This sequence joins TRBV30 and TRBJ2-1, with a possible D match to TRBD2 (6 bases). Germline V lookup: CDR1 GTSNPN, CDR2 SVGIG (reference sequence). The CDR3 has 14 residues. Here the CDR3 reads CAFGGMSSYNEQFF. CDR3 nucleotides: TGTGCGTTCGGAGGGATGAGCTCCTACAATGAGCAGTTCTTC.

This chain uses TRBV28 with TRBJ2-3; 7 bases line up with TRBD2. The V segment lost 4 bases and the J segment 2 bases; nucleotides outside the gene matches: 6. This CDR3 spans 15 amino acids. Germline loops: CDR1 MDHEN, CDR2 SYDVKM. The DNA for the CDR3 is TGTGCCAGCAGTTGGCGGGAGTTCTCCACAGATACGCAGTATTTT. It specifies CASSWREFSTDTQYF. Full variable domain (rest looked up from reference TRBV28 and TRBJ2-3): DVKVTQSSRYLVKRTGEKVFLECVQDMDHENMFWYRQDPGLGLRLIYFSYDVKMKEKGDIPEGYSVSREKKERFSLILESASTNQTSMYLCASSWREFSTDTQYFGPGTRLTVL.

The chain is built from TRBV4-3 and TRBJ1-2; 9 bases agree with TRBD1. This CDR3 has 14 residues. V was pared by 0 bases and J by 8 bases, with 4 bases of the junction left unmatched. Germline V gene lookup returns CDR1 LGHNA and CDR2 YSLEER. The CDR3, as DNA: TGCGCCAGCAGCCAAGACCCTACAGGGGGCGGCTACACCTTC. It is translated as CASSQDPTGGGYTF.

This clone has a handful of counts. This chain connects TRBV7-9 to TRBJ2-5, with 11 bases fitting TRBD2. V dropped 3 bases and J dropped 3; count of bases not matched to a gene: 0. The CDR3 contains 14 residues. The V gene's germline CDR1 is SEHNR and CDR2 FQNEAQ (reference sequence). The CDR3 coding sequence is TGTGCCAGCAGCTTGACTAGCGGGAAAGAGACCCAGTACTTC. Translated, it gives CASSLTSGKETQYF.

The J gene is TRBJ2-7, the V gene TRBV18; 12 bases line up with TRBD1. The V gene's germline CDR1 is KGHSH and CDR2 LQKENI. CDR3 size: 17 residues. Losses at the gene ends were 4 bases for V and 7 bases for J; bases not matched to a gene: 14. Written as DNA, the CDR3 is TGTGCCAGCTCACTATCCCGAACTGAGGGACAGGGGGCTGAGCAGTACTTC. It encodes CASSLSRTEGQGAEQYF. The full variable domain, in which reference TRBV18 and TRBJ2-7 provide the parts outside the CDR3, is NAGVMQNPRHLVRRRGQEARLRCSPMKGHSHVYWYRQLPEEGLKFMVYLQKENIIDESGMPKERFSAEFPKEGPSILRIQQVVRGDSAAYFCASSLSRTEGQGAEQYFGPGTRLTVT.